The entry below gives a single T cell receptor (beta chain) sequence along with its context. This clone was counted at least ten times. The clone's antigen remains unknown. Per-nucleotide qualities are absent, and no much larger clonotype sits a single base away. V drops 0 bases and J drops 0 bases, leaving 14 bases in between. The CDR3 numbers 17 residues from cysteine through phenylalanine. Only the CDR3 part of the read is kept: 51 bases, read in frame from the first base. CDR1 is given as LGHNA and CDR2 as YSLEER, both from the germline V gene. The cohort comprised 710 or so healthy bone marrow donors. At the time of sampling, all cohort members were nominally healthy, though unrecorded immune exposures were likely present. The donor tested CMV seronegative, placing the donor among the roughly 350 seronegative members of the cohort. A peripheral blood sample was collected from each donor, and TCR beta sequencing was performed on peripheral blood mononuclear cells. The Qiagen DNeasy Blood Extraction Kit was used to extract genomic DNA from the blood cell samples.

The entry originates in a study of cytomegalovirus exposure and HLA in healthy donors (TCRdb year 2017). For the study in its entirety: An earlier analysis of some 600 of the donors reported 276 Gb of sequence data and around 100 million unique TCR beta sequences obtained from roughly 170 million T cells. To predict cytomegalovirus infection status, the study brought together high-throughput TCR immunosequencing, statistical association of individual TCRs with disease status, and machine learning. A later genetic analysis took genome-wide SNP genotypes for about three fifths of the 666 donors and used that subset as a discovery cohort. The study profiled the T cell repertoires of 550 to 700 subjects by immunosequencing and related them to cytomegalovirus serostatus. Because of strong linkage in the cohort, a handful of DR-DQ haplotypes were treated as single units for association and clustering. Every repertoire in the discovery cohort had been generated on one and the same sequencing platform. Roughly 300 gigabases of sequencing data and around 80 million unique TCR sequences made up an early release that covered fewer than 650 HLA-typed donors. Of the approximately 400 genotyped donors, less than 90% were placed in the genetic ancestry cluster associated with self-reported Caucasian donors. Both class I and class II loci were covered by HLA typing, at four-digit resolution. A separate validation cohort of approximately 120 different subjects was used in addition to the roughly 700-subject first cohort. Donor age, sex, ethnicity and CMV serostatus were compiled alongside the repertoire data. Rather than drawing on any new phenotypic data, the later analysis identified candidate immune exposures from TCR beta sequences and the way those sequences occurred across donors. The aim of the study was to test whether cataloging public T cell receptors could identify signatures of past pathogen exposure. The number of typed donors differed by locus: about 620-640 for A, B, C, DRB1 and DQB1; approximately 520 for DQA1; fewer than 610 for DPA1; and 400 to 480 for DPB1. On average, around 230,000 unique TCR beta nucleotide sequences were sequenced per donor among a few hundred genotyped donors of the cohort, with roughly 20% of those sequences being non-productive. In a later analysis, previously published TCR beta repertoires from fewer than 750 donors were re-analyzed and high-resolution HLA genotyping was added so that TCR occurrence patterns could be studied. To decide whether each TCR beta V gene segment behaved as functional or pseudogenic, an earlier analysis of 587 of the donors relied on high-throughput TCR beta sequencing. Broad study findings and their caveats: A further reported finding was that TCR beta sequences accurately predicted the HLA-A and HLA-B alleles for most subjects in the first cohort. A later analysis reported that several top co-occurrence clusters appeared linked to parvovirus B19, influenza, CMV and Epstein-Barr virus. A later analysis found that TCR association rates varied across HLA loci, with DRB1 alleles showing the most associated TCRs and HLA-C alleles the fewest. Because counts were too low, about 18 rarely observed V segments, including chromosome 9 orphons, were left out of the earlier analysis of 587 of the donors. While some public TCRs were present in many individuals, most TCR sequences turned up only very rarely across donors. Sequencing depth was assumed to be roughly uniform across donors in the presence/absence analyses, though that assumption may not hold. A group of highly shared sequence variants was considered likely to be a technical artifact of the sequencing pipeline. This cohort had only TCR beta chains sequenced, and the lack of alpha or paired-chain data limited which features could be detected. Correlated functional status among segregating V segments might be attributable to linkage disequilibrium, but an unknown experimental factor could not be ruled out. Because some donors lacked HLA typing at each locus, the association tests relied only on the typed subset. A later analysis associated approximately 17,000 TCR beta sequences with specific HLA alleles at a false discovery rate of 0.05. A later genetic analysis reported fewer N-insertions in productive TCRs among donors in an Asian-associated ancestry cluster than the roughly 720-donor mean. In vitro tests confirmed that three of the cytomegalovirus-associated TCR beta chains recognize cytomegalovirus antigens. Some IMGT-functional V segments, including TRBV6-2 and TRBV6-3, could not be told apart with the 87-base-pair reads, so those segments were excluded. In a later genetic analysis, a missense DCLRE1C variant was associated with V-gene and J-gene trimming of TCR beta chains, and the association was replicated in an independent cohort. CMV serostatus was the only immune exposure information available for the cohort. In a later analysis, most CMV-associated TCR beta chains were found to appear HLA-restricted, with HLA associations seemingly driven largely by CMV exposure. The classifier was reported to diagnose cytomegalovirus status with high specificity and sensitivity in both the original cohort and the validation cohort. Assigning TCR associations to individual alleles was difficult when HLA alleles, especially DR and DQ, strongly co-occurred. Broadly in line with IMGT annotations, most TCR beta V segments showed up in productive rearrangements about 87% or about 30% of the time in an earlier analysis of several hundred of the donors. Compared with equally common non-associated chains, HLA-associated TCR beta chains in a later analysis were more clonally expanded and had lower generation probabilities. In the study, about 150 TCR beta chains were listed as associated with cytomegalovirus. It was suggested by the authors that the approach could potentially be generalized to other disease states and immunological phenotypes.

The library was prepared using the immunoSEQ multiplex PCR assay. For the multiplex PCR, a mixture combining 60 forward primers for TCR Vbeta segments and 13 reverse primers for TCR Jbeta segments was used. The CDR3 region of rearranged TCR beta genes was amplified from genomic DNA by a multiplex PCR assay. The amplified TCR beta libraries were sequenced on the Illumina HiSeq System as 87-base-pair reads. On the authors' methods: Across the 670 or so repertoires, a later analysis counted 75 million to 90 million unique TCR beta chains, approximately 12 million of which were shared by at least two donors. Raw reads were error-corrected and collapsed into unique sequences with a nearest-neighbor algorithm that merged closely related sequences to remove PCR and sequencing errors. CDR3 sequences were aligned to IMGT reference sequences to assign V, D and J gene segments. Each retained sequence needed at least a six-nucleotide match to both a V gene segment and a J gene segment. Rearrangements were classified as productive when the CDR3 lacked stop codons and remained in frame with V and J, and all other rearrangements were classified as non-productive. CDR3 was defined by IMGT convention, running from the second conserved V-encoded cysteine to the conserved J-encoded phenylalanine. The earlier analysis of a few hundred of the donors excluded sequences that lacked an unambiguous match to a single V gene segment. An earlier analysis of 500 to 600 of the donors classified V segments as functional when productive rearrangements were above 56.7% and as segregating when the standard deviation between donors was above 5%. A statistical classification framework was built to diagnose cytomegalovirus status from the catalog of TCR beta chain sequences. A later analysis assigned V and J genes by comparing TCR nucleotide sequences with IMGT/GENE-DB human TR gene sequences. Using the TCRdist pipeline, a later analysis assigned CDR3 sequences along with most-parsimonious VDJ recombination scenarios. In a later analysis, every TCR beta chain was defined by the combination of its CDR3 amino acid sequence and its V-gene family, and reads without a unique V-gene family were dropped. As a way to deal with suspected cross-contamination and a sequencing artifact, a later analysis dropped 640 or so nucleotide sequences that were highly shared and had low generation probability. In a later analysis, a clonal expansion index for each public chain was calculated from normalized within-repertoire ranks of inferred template counts. Generation probabilities in a later analysis came from a VDJ recombination model fitted to out-of-frame rearrangements, and those results were checked against IGoR. In a later analysis, hypergeometric tests were used to score TCR-TCR, TCR-HLA and TCR-CMV co-occurrence, with a repertoire-size bias correction applied to TCR pairs. In a later analysis, false discovery rates were estimated by permuting HLA or CMV assignments 20 times. A later analysis grouped co-occurring TCRs with DBSCAN, adding TCRdist sequence similarity when clustering within HLA-allele-positive subsets. Repertoires with fewer than 30,000 or more than 120,000 public chains, plus five repertoires with anomalous nucleotide sharing, were excluded from co-occurrence clustering. As stored in TCRdb, this immuneACCESS dataset retains in-frame rearrangements with V and J assigned. A fraction of the clones does not appear; measured against another copy, unresolved V genes explain less than half of the discrepancy, and the remainder lacks a known reason. D and trimming come from the DNA, and the V and J calls and clone size come from that table. The sample table shows roughly 180,000 clones, and around three quarters are seen once. The ten largest clones capture about 2.1% of the sample.

What was sequenced was PBMCs. This clonotype originated in a woman in her thirties in good health and CMV-seronegative. The sequence is built from TRBV4-3 and TRBJ1-2, with the D gene call left open. The DNA is as follows: TGCGCCAGCAGCCAAGAGTCGGGAGTAGTCTCTAACTATGGCTACACCTTC. Its coded protein is CASSQESGVVSNYGYTF.